The rows below give T cell receptor beta chains drawn from one sample of a study of cytomegalovirus exposure and HLA in healthy donors. The protocol was immunoSEQ multiplex PCR, while the TCRdb copy is restricted to in-frame clones and leaves out a portion. The sample includes about 160,000 clones, around nine tenths seen only once; the top ten take 2.5% to 3%. Input material: PBMCs. The receptors originated from a man aged 18 to 30 in good health and CMV-seronegative. CDR3s include the opening cysteine and the closing phenylalanine or tryptophan. The D gene is left open where the match is weak. Clone size is stated in some rows and not others, as once, few, many or a class when expanded.

v_gene	abundance	j_gene	d_gene	CDR3nt	CDR3aa
TRBV13	-	TRBJ2-6	TRBD1	TGTGCCAGCAGCCCCGGACAGGGTTGGACCAACGTCCTGACTTTC	CASSPGQGWTNVLTF
TRBV28	few	TRBJ1-5	TRBD1	TGTGCCAGCAGGCTCCCGGGGGGACAGGGTCAGCCCCAGCATTTT	CASRLPGGQGQPQHF
TRBV10-2	-	TRBJ1-4	-	TGCGCCAGCAGTGACAGGGCTCCGAATGAAAAACTGTTTTTT	CASSDRAPNEKLFF
TRBV28	-	TRBJ1-2	-	TGTGCCAGCAAGGTCGGGGTGAACTATGGCTACACCTTC	CASKVGVNYGYTF
TRBV29-1	-	TRBJ1-5	TRBD1	TGCAGCGTACGGACAGGGGGCAGCAATCAGCCCCAGCATTTT	CSVRTGGSNQPQHF
TRBV13	-	TRBJ2-3	-	TGTGCCAGCAGCTCTTACAAAGTGGCGGGACGCATCCTGGGCACAGATACGCAGTATTTT	CASSSYKVAGRILGTDTQYF
TRBV6-6	-	TRBJ1-6	TRBD1	TGTGCCAGCAGTTCCCCGGACAGGGCGAAGACTGCACCCCTCCACTTT	CASSSPDRAKTAPLHF
TRBV27	-	TRBJ2-7	-	TGTGCCAGCAGTTCCGCCAGGGTTTTTCGGTACGAGCAGTACTTC	CASSSARVFRYEQYF
TRBV5-1	-	TRBJ2-3	-	TGCGCCAGCAGCGACCCCGGAGCTTTCGGAATGGGTACGCAGTATTTT	CASSDPGAFGMGTQYF
TRBV7-9	-	TRBJ2-6	-	TGTGCCAGCAGTCTGGGGAGGTCTGGGGCCAACGTCCTGACTTTC	CASSLGRSGANVLTF
TRBV5-1	-	TRBJ1-2	-	TGCGCCAGCAGCTTGGGGGCAGGGCAGGAGAATGGCTACACCTTC	CASSLGAGQENGYTF
TRBV14	-	TRBJ1-2	-	TGTGCCAGCAGCCAAGACGAACATCCGGGTGTCAAAACCTTC	CASSQDEHPGVKTF
TRBV28	-	TRBJ2-6	TRBD1	TGTGCCAGCGGAGAAGGGACAGGCCTAACTGGGGCCAACGTCCTGACTTTC	CASGEGTGLTGANVLTF
TRBV6-5	-	TRBJ1-3	-	TGTGCCAGCTCTCGGGACTCTGGAAACACCATATATTTT	CASSRDSGNTIYF
TRBV28	once	TRBJ1-1	TRBD1	TGTGCCAGCAGCCCCGGGACAGGGGCTCGCACTGAAGCTTTCTTT	CASSPGTGARTEAFF
TRBV6-1	-	TRBJ1-2	-	TGTGCCAGCAGTGACGTGCGCTCCGGGAACTATGGCTACACCTTC	CASSDVRSGNYGYTF
TRBV11-2	-	TRBJ1-1	-	TGTGCCAGCAGCCCCGTGAGGGAACCTGAAGCTTTCTTT	CASSPVREPEAFF
TRBV5-1	many	TRBJ2-7	-	TGCGCCAGCAGCTTACTAGAGACCTACGAGCAGTACTTC	CASSLLETYEQYF
TRBV28	-	TRBJ1-4	TRBD1	TGTGCCAGCAGTTCAAACGGCGGGACAGTTCTGTTTTTT	CASSSNGGTVLFF
TRBV6-1	-	TRBJ1-4	-	TGTGCCAGCAGTGAGTACGGAGAGACTGAAAAACTGTTTTTT	CASSEYGETEKLFF
TRBV6-1	-	TRBJ2-3	TRBD1	TGTGCCAGCAGCCCGACAGGGACAGATACGCAGTATTTT	CASSPTGTDTQYF
TRBV10-1	-	TRBJ2-3	TRBD2	TGCGCCAGCACCCCCGGGACTAGCATGTTGACAGATACGCAGTATTTT	CASTPGTSMLTDTQYF
TRBV4-1	-	TRBJ2-5	TRBD2	TGCGCCAGCAGCCTTCGTCCTGGACTAGCGGGAGACAGTTGGCGAGAGACCCAGTACTTC	CASSLRPGLAGDSWRETQYF
TRBV5-1	-	TRBJ1-1	-	TGCGCCAGCAGCTTGGCAGGGTACACTGAAGCTTTCTTT	CASSLAGYTEAFF
TRBV28	once	TRBJ2-7	-	TGTGCCAGCAGTTCCCCGTGGCTGCAATACTCCTACGAGCAGTACTTC	CASSSPWLQYSYEQYF
TRBV7-9	-	TRBJ1-5	TRBD1	TGTGCCAGCAGCCCCGGACAGGGGGGCATATATAGCAATCAGCCCCAGCATTTT	CASSPGQGGIYSNQPQHF
TRBV4-3	-	TRBJ2-7	-	TGCGCCAGCAGCCAAGATATCTCAGGGGACCCCTACGAGCAGTACTTC	CASSQDISGDPYEQYF
TRBV15	once	TRBJ2-5	-	TGTGCCACCAGCAGAGATGAGGGGACCCAGTACTTC	CATSRDEGTQYF
TRBV19	-	TRBJ1-5	TRBD1	TGTGCCAGTAGTATGGGACAGCCGTTGGGTCAGCCCCAGCATTTT	CASSMGQPLGQPQHF
TRBV5-4	-	TRBJ2-3	TRBD1	TGTGCCAGCAGCTGGACAGGGAACACAGATACGCAGTATTTT	CASSWTGNTDTQYF
TRBV27	-	TRBJ2-7	-	TGTGCCAGCAGTTTGCAGGGAATCTCCCCTGAGCAGTACTTC	CASSLQGISPEQYF
TRBV7-7	-	TRBJ2-1	TRBD2	TGTGCTAGCAGCTTACTTAGCGGGAGTCCCCCCAATGAGCAGTTCTTC	CASSLLSGSPPNEQFF
TRBV10-3	-	TRBJ1-2	TRBD1	TGTGCCATCAGTGAACTGACAGGGGGGGGCTATGGCTACACCTTC	CAISELTGGGYGYTF
TRBV7-2	-	TRBJ1-5	-	TGTGCCAGCAGACCCACAGGGAACCAGCCCCAGCATTTT	CASRPTGNQPQHF
TRBV7-8	-	TRBJ2-3	-	TGTGCCAGCAGCTTAGACCTAGCGTCGGGTGCAGATACGCAGTATTTT	CASSLDLASGADTQYF
TRBV13	-	TRBJ2-7	-	TGTGCCAGCAGCTTAGGCCTAGGCGAGCAGTACTTC	CASSLGLGEQYF
TRBV6-1	-	TRBJ2-3	-	TGTGCCAGCATCCAAGGGGCGGGAAGCGGAGATACGCAGTATTTT	CASIQGAGSGDTQYF
TRBV5-1	-	TRBJ2-3	TRBD2	TGCGCCAGCAGCTCCAGCGGGGGGGAGACAGATACGCAGTATTTT	CASSSSGGETDTQYF
TRBV11-2	-	TRBJ1-2	TRBD1	TGTGCCAGCACCTACAAGGGGGCCGGAGGCTACACCTTC	CASTYKGAGGYTF
TRBV6-5	-	TRBJ1-1	-	TGTGCCAGCAGTTCACCCGAAGCAGCTTTCTTT	CASSSPEAAFF
TRBV19	many	TRBJ2-1	TRBD2	TGTGCCAGTAGGACGACTAGCGGATTATACAATGAGCAGTTCTTC	CASRTTSGLYNEQFF
TRBV28	-	TRBJ1-1	-	TGTGCCAGCAACCCCCAGGTTTCAGTGAACACTGAAGCTTTCTTT	CASNPQVSVNTEAFF
TRBV7-9	once	TRBJ1-1	-	TGTGCCAGCAGCCCGGGGAGGGCAGCAGAAGCTTTCTTT	CASSPGRAAEAFF
TRBV29-1	-	TRBJ2-5	-	TGCAGCGTTGAAACAGGGATGGGAGAGACCCAGTACTTC	CSVETGMGETQYF
TRBV6-1	once	TRBJ1-1	-	TGTGCCAGCATCGGGGGGTGGTCGGGGCCAGGGCAAGCTTTCTTT	CASIGGWSGPGQAFF
TRBV5-1	-	TRBJ2-5	TRBD1	TGCGCCAGCAGCTTCGTCGACAGGGGGCTCCTCCAAGAGACCCAGTACTTC	CASSFVDRGLLQETQYF
TRBV18	-	TRBJ2-2	TRBD1	TGTGCCAGCTCTAAACAGGGGGACCAGGCCGGGGAGCTGTTTTTT	CASSKQGDQAGELFF
TRBV6-6	-	TRBJ1-2	-	TGTGCCAGCAGTTACGAAGAAGGGGGGGCTAACTATGGCTACACCTTC	CASSYEEGGANYGYTF
TRBV27	-	TRBJ2-1	-	TGTGCCAGCAGTCCCGTCGGCGCCCTACAGGGCAATGAGCAGTTCTTC	CASSPVGALQGNEQFF
TRBV7-7	few	TRBJ2-2	-	TGTGCTAGCAGCTTAAGGCACTTGGGAGGTGGCACCGGGGAGCTGTTTTTT	CASSLRHLGGGTGELFF
TRBV5-1	once	TRBJ1-1	TRBD1	TGCGCCAGCAGCTTGGGTGCCGGGACAGGGGGATTGAACACTGAAGCTTTCTTT	CASSLGAGTGGLNTEAFF
TRBV4-3	-	TRBJ2-1	TRBD2	TGCGCCAGCAGCCCAAGACTAGCGGACTCCTACAATGAGCAGTTCTTC	CASSPRLADSYNEQFF
TRBV13	-	TRBJ2-5	-	TGTGCCAGCAGCTCAACCCGCGAAGCGACGGAGACCCAGTACTTC	CASSSTREATETQYF
TRBV5-1	-	TRBJ1-1	TRBD1	TGCGCCAGCAGCCCACCGGGACAGCTGTGGAGCACTGAAGCTTTCTTT	CASSPPGQLWSTEAFF
TRBV7-2	-	TRBJ2-5	-	TGTGCCAGCAGCTTAATAGCAGTTCGTGAGACCCAGTACTTC	CASSLIAVRETQYF
TRBV5-4	-	TRBJ1-1	-	TGTGCCAGCAGCTCGGGGGGAGTAGATTTGACTGAAGCTTTCTTT	CASSSGGVDLTEAFF
TRBV11-2	-	TRBJ1-3	-	TGTGCCAGCAGCTTTCAGGTATTCTCTGGAAACACCATATATTTT	CASSFQVFSGNTIYF
TRBV4-1	-	TRBJ2-2	-	TGCGCCAGCAGCCAAGATCCCCAGGGGGGTTCGGGCGGGGAGCTGTTTTTT	CASSQDPQGGSGGELFF
TRBV7-9	once	TRBJ1-1	-	TGTGCCAGCAGCCTATCCAACACTGAAGCTTTCTTT	CASSLSNTEAFF
TRBV15	-	TRBJ1-3	-	TGTGCCGTCCGACTAGTGAGCGGAAACACCATATATTTT	CAVRLVSGNTIYF